The rows below give T cell receptor beta chains drawn from one sample of a study of regulatory T cells in long-lasting Graves disease. One entry per CDR3 protein results from TCRdb running MiXCR on the multiplex PCR reads. The data show approximately 300,000 distinct CDR3 sequences, 18% seen once. The material sequenced was peripheral blood mononuclear cells (PBMCs), taken at new diagnosis, from a patient treated with antithyroid drugs. The source is a female donor with Graves disease. Each CDR3 is given with its conserved first and last residue. Clone sizes are given selectively: once, few, many, or a class where the clone is expanded.

V gene	J gene	clone size	CDR3 protein
TRBV6-4	TRBJ1-5	few	CASRLSGGSNQPQHF
TRBV6-1	TRBJ2-7	many	CASSAPHNEQYF
TRBV20-1	TRBJ2-3	many	CSAIGTNTDTQYF
TRBV12-3/TRBV12-4	TRBJ2-7	many	CASSLYQAPRSF
TRBV5-5	TRBJ2-2	-	CASSFTSGRATGELFF
TRBV6-1	TRBJ2-7	-	CASVQPRLSSYEQYF
TRBV12-3/TRBV12-4	TRBJ2-7	-	CASSLSSGRAEEQYF
TRBV28	TRBJ2-7	many	CASSSVSEQYF
TRBV11-2	TRBJ2-1	many	CASSPRLAGVYNEQFF
TRBV30	TRBJ2-2	many	CARARRPTNTGELFF